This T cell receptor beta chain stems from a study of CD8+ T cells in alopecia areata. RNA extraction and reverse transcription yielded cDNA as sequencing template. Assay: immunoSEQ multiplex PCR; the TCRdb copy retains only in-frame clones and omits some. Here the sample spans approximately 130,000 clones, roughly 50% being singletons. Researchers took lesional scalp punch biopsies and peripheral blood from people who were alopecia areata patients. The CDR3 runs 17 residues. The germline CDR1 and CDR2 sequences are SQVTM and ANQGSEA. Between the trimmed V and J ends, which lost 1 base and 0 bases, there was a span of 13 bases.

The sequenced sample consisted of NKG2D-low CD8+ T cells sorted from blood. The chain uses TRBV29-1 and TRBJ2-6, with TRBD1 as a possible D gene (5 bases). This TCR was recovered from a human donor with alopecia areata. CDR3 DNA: TGCAGCGTTGAAGTGCCCCGACAGAGCTCTGGGGCCAACGTCCTGACTTTC. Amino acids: CSVEVPRQSSGANVLTF.